One sample yielded the 11 T cell receptor beta chains listed below, sequenced in a study of cytomegalovirus exposure and HLA in healthy donors. The PCR made use of 60 Vbeta and 13 Jbeta primers. Only in-frame clones appear in the TCRdb table, and some are missing; sequencing was by immunoSEQ multiplex PCR. The table includes around 63,000 clones, approximately 71% detected once. The sequencing sample was made of PBMCs. The receptors were gathered from a man aged 55 to 70 in good health and CMV-seropositive.

This clone is a singleton in its sample. The V and J genes are TRBV6-1 and TRBJ2-7, with a possible D match to TRBD2 (5 bases). Germline assignment: CDR1 MNHNS and CDR2 SASEGT. Trimming removed 10 bases from V and 0 bases from J, with 16 bases in between. The CDR3 is 14 amino acids. Here the CDR3 reads CATPRTGSSYEQYF. CDR3 in DNA: TGTGCCACCCCCCGGACGGGGAGCTCCTACGAGCAGTACTTC.

The rearrangement links TRBV7-9 to TRBJ2-7, with 9 positions matching TRBD1. The V gene's germline CDR1 is SEHNR and CDR2 FQNEAQ (reference sequence). This CDR3 spans 16 amino acids. V lost 4 bases, J lost 3 bases, and 10 bases stayed unmatched. In nucleotides, the CDR3 is TGTGCCAGCAGCTCACACAGGGGGCTCGATAGCTACGAGCAGTACTTC. As protein: CASSSHRGLDSYEQYF.

This chain links TRBV11-3 with TRBJ2-5; 14 nucleotides match TRBD2. CDR1 and CDR2 (germline): SGHNT, YENEEA. There are 18 residues in the CDR3. With 5 bases clipped from V and 2 bases from J, the junction kept 10 bases outside the gene matches. CDR3 amino acids: CASSPGTSGSAVQETQYF. The CDR3 DNA reads TGTGCCAGCAGCCCGGGGACTAGCGGGAGCGCTGTACAAGAGACCCAGTACTTC. Drawing the rest from reference TRBV11-3 and TRBJ2-5, the complete variable domain is EAGVVQSPRYKIIEKKQPVAFWCNPISGHNTLYWYLQNLGQGPELLIRYENEEAVDDSQLPKDRFSAERLKGVDSTLKIQPAELGDSAVYLCASSPGTSGSAVQETQYFGPGTRLLVL.

Written as DNA, the CDR3 is TGTGCCAGCAGCATTAGCGGGAGCTCCTACAATGAGCAGTTCTTC. This translates into CASSISGSSYNEQFF. V gene TRBV7-6 combines with J gene TRBJ2-1; TRBD2 aligns across 9 bases. V gave up 5 bases and J gave up 0 bases; unmatched junction bases: 2. The germline CDR1 and CDR2 sequences are SGHVS and FNYEAQ. The CDR3 contains 15 residues.

This chain links TRBV9 with TRBJ2-3, with D possibly TRBD2 on 6 matching bases. This CDR3 has 13 amino acids. Trimming took off 4 bases at V and 9 bases at J, with 15 bases between the two ends. Per the germline V gene, CDR1 is SGDLS and CDR2 is YYNGEE. CDR3 sequence: CASSPFLGGTQYF. DNA for the CDR3: TGTGCCAGCAGCCCATTCCTGGGGGGAACGCAGTATTTT.

This clone was counted a few times. V gene TRBV7-9 combines with J gene TRBJ1-3; possible D gene TRBD1, 6 bases. This CDR3 contains 19 residues. The V end lost 1 base, the J end lost 4 bases, and 23 bases lay between the germline ends. Germline assignment: CDR1 SEHNR and CDR2 FQNEAQ (reference sequence). Here the CDR3 DNA reads TGTGCCAGCAGCTTAGTAGAGGACAGACTACACTTTAGGGGAAACACCATATATTTT. As protein: CASSLVEDRLHFRGNTIYF.

The V gene is TRBV6-5, the J gene TRBJ2-1; TRBD2 aligns across 11 bases. Germline loops: CDR1 MNHEY, CDR2 SVGAGI. The V and J ends lost 6 bases and 7 bases, in that order; junction bases with no gene match: 8. CDR3 length equals 15 residues. The CDR3 reads CASSRSGTSGNEQFF. DNA of the CDR3: TGTGCCAGCAGCCGTTCCGGGACTAGCGGTAATGAGCAGTTCTTC.

In regard to this clone: An end of the junction differs from the germline gene, which may be a read error. The chain couples TRBV6-4 to TRBJ2-3, with TRBD1 matching 7 bases. Germline V gene lookup returns CDR1 MRHNA and CDR2 SNTAGT. This CDR3 region has 13 residues. DNA of the CDR3: TGTGCCAGTAGTGAGACAGGGACAGATACGCAGTATTTT. Amino acids: CASSETGTDTQYF.

This clone has just a few counts. The J gene is TRBJ2-7, the V gene TRBV11-2, with 12 nucleotides matching TRBD1. Germline V gene lookup returns CDR1 SGHAT and CDR2 FQNNGV. The CDR3 is 16 residues long. Trimming took 5 bases from V and 5 from J; bases not matched to a gene: 10. The CDR3 region has the DNA TGTGCCAGCAGCCTCCCCGGGACAGGGGGCAAAAACGAGCAGTACTTC. Translation gives CASSLPGTGGKNEQYF.

CDR3 in amino acids: CAISESQLSGRADETQYF. CDR3 nucleotides: TGTGCCATCAGTGAGTCTCAACTGTCCGGGAGGGCCGACGAGACCCAGTACTTC. The J gene is TRBJ2-5, the V gene TRBV10-3, with 8 bases aligning to TRBD2. The CDR3 spans 18 residues. CDR1 is ENHRY and CDR2 is SYGVKD in the germline V gene. V gave up 0 bases and J gave up 5 bases; unmatched junction bases: 14.

This chain links TRBV6-5 with TRBJ1-6, with D uncertain. With 2 bases removed from V and 8 bases from J, the gap between germline ends came to 7 bases. The germline gives CDR1 MNHEY, CDR2 SVGAGI. This CDR3 is 13 amino acids long. CDR3 in amino acids: CASSYTVDSPLHF. CDR3 bases: TGTGCCAGCAGTTACACAGTGGATTCACCCCTCCACTTT.